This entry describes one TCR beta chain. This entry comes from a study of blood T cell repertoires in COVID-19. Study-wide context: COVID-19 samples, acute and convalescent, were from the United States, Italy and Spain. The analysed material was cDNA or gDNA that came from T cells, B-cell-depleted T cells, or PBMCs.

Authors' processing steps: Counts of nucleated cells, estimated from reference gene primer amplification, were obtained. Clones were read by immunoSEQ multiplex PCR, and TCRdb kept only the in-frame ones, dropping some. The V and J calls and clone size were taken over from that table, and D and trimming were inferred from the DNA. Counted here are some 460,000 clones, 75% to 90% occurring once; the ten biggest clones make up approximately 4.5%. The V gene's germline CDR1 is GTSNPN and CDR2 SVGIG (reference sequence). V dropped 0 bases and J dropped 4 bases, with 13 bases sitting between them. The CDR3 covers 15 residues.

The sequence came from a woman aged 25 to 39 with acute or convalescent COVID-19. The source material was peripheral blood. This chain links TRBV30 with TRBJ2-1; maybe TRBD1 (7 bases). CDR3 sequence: CAWSVGAGGYNEQFF. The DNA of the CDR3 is TGTGCCTGGAGTGTAGGGGCAGGGGGGTACAATGAGCAGTTCTTC.